Presented here are 28 T cell receptor beta chains from one specimen sequenced in a study of persistence of HIV-infected CD4 T cells (TCRdb year 2020). The intended sense of this specimen's treatment or condition label: suppressive antiretroviral therapy. Lysates of CMV-infected fibroblasts at around 10 ug/mL were used to stimulate the cells. Memory CD4+ T cells that did not respond, being CD40L-negative, CD69-negative and CD45RO-high, were sorted as memory populations depleted of antigen-responding cells. These TCRs are of unknown antigen specificity. The immunoSEQ hsTCRB assay version 4, run in survey mode, was used to sequence TCRbeta repertoires from genomic DNA. TCRdb holds this immuneACCESS table with in-frame rearrangements only. Some clones are missing; in checked studies, unresolved V genes explain under half, and the rest has no known cause. The sample table records some 30,000 clones; roughly 82% of these occur just once. The top ten clones comprise about 6% of the sample.

The sequencing used CD4+ T cells sorted from PBMCs after approximately 20-hour stimulation, collected from a patient who received antiretroviral therapy. Sample cell subset or site, as interpreted from the label and publication: CD40L-CD69- CD45RO-high memory CD4 T cells not responding to CMV lysate. These receptors were taken from an adult woman with HIV who was CMV-seropositive.

This chain connects TRBV4-1 to TRBJ2-1; either TRBD1 or TRBD2 may fit D (6 bases each). The CDR3 length is 14 residues. Germline V lookup: CDR1 MGHRA, CDR2 YSYEKL. Trimming removed 9 bases at V and 9 bases at J, with 21 bases between. The CDR3 coding sequence is TGCGCCAGAGGGGGGCAGGGTTGGTATCTTGAGCAGTTCTTC. Residues: CARGGQGWYLEQFF.

The genes are TRBV18 and TRBJ2-1; no clear D. CDR1 and CDR2 from the germline V gene are KGHSH and LQKENI. V lost 3 bases to trimming and J lost 4 bases, with 10 bases between them. The CDR3 contains 14 residues. The CDR3 coding sequence is TGTGCCAGCTCACCCGAGGCAGCTTACAATGAGCAGTTCTTC. Protein product: CASSPEAAYNEQFF. Complete variable domain (other parts from reference TRBV18 and TRBJ2-1): NAGVMQNPRHLVRRRGQEARLRCSPMKGHSHVYWYRQLPEEGLKFMVYLQKENIIDESGMPKERFSAEFPKEGPSILRIQQVVRGDSAAYFCASSPEAAYNEQFFGPGTRLTVL.

The chain has TRBV7-6 and TRBJ1-1; D is unclear. V was pared by 1 base and J by 1 base, with 7 bases between. The CDR3 totals 14 residues. Germline assignment: CDR1 SGHVS and CDR2 FNYEAQ. CDR3: CASSLGQANTEAFF. CDR3 in DNA: TGTGCCAGCAGCTTAGGACAAGCGAACACTGAAGCTTTCTTT. Drawing the rest from reference TRBV7-6 and TRBJ1-1, the complete variable domain is GAGVSQSPRYKVTKRGQDVALRCDPISGHVSLYWYRQALGQGPEFLTYFNYEAQQDKSGLPNDRFSAERPEGSISTLTIQRTEQRDSAMYRCASSLGQANTEAFFGQGTRLTVV.

The CDR3 protein is CASSLGFGETQYF. CDR3 sequence (DNA): TGTGCCAGCAGCTTAGGGTTCGGGGAGACCCAGTACTTC. V gene TRBV7-2 combines with J gene TRBJ2-5; D is undetermined. The ends were cut back, 1 base at V and 5 bases at J, with 8 bases in the middle. There are 13 residues in the CDR3. Per germline, CDR1 SGHTA and CDR2 FQGNSA. The variable domain in full, with the rest retrieved from reference TRBV7-2 and TRBJ2-5, is GAGVSQSPSNKVTEKGKDVELRCDPISGHTALYWYRQSLGQGLEFLIYFQGNSAPDKSGLPSDRFSAERTGGSVSTLTIQRTQQEDSAVYLCASSLGFGETQYFGPGTRLLVL.

The chain couples TRBV25-1 to TRBJ1-1; 7 bases fit TRBD1. CDR1 is MGHDK, CDR2 SYGVNS, per germline. Losses at the gene ends were 6 bases for V and 1 base for J; bases not matched to a gene: 11. CDR3 length: 16 amino acids. CDR3 residues: CASRGRQGSANTEAFF. The CDR3 bases are TGTGCCAGCAGGGGAAGACAGGGTTCGGCGAACACTGAAGCTTTCTTT. Using reference TRBV25-1 and TRBJ1-1 for the parts outside the CDR3, the full variable domain is EADIYQTPRYLVIGTGKKITLECSQTMGHDKMYWYQQDPGMELHLIHYSYGVNSTEKGDLSSESTVSRIRTEHFPLTLESARPSHTSQYLCASRGRQGSANTEAFFGQGTRLTVV.

The chain is built from TRBV4-3 and TRBJ2-1, with D unresolved. Germline assignment: CDR1 LGHNA and CDR2 YSLEER. Trimming stripped 0 bases from V and 4 bases from J, with 10 bases between. The CDR3 is made up of 15 amino acids. The CDR3 sequence: CASSQDLTAYNEQFF. The CDR3 DNA reads as TGCGCCAGCAGCCAAGATCTTACAGCTTACAATGAGCAGTTCTTC.

Concerning this clone: The sample carries other DNA sequences with the same CDR3. This sequence joins TRBV5-4 and TRBJ2-5; D possibly matches TRBD1 or TRBD2 (5 bases each). This CDR3 region has 13 residues. Trimming cost V 0 bases and J 3 bases, with 6 bases left between them. The germline V gene has CDR1 SGHNT and CDR2 YYREEE (reference sequence). CDR3 protein: CASSLGGEETQYF. CDR3 DNA: TGTGCCAGCAGCTTGGGAGGGGAAGAGACCCAGTACTTC.

The chain uses TRBV18 and TRBJ1-1, with unresolved D. With 3 bases removed from V and 0 bases from J, the gap between germline ends came to 17 bases. The CDR3 runs 17 residues. Germline CDR1 reads KGHSH; CDR2 reads LQKENI. The CDR3 DNA follows: TGTGCCAGCTCACCCCGGGCGGGTACAACTATGAACACTGAAGCTTTCTTT. This encodes CASSPRAGTTMNTEAFF.

The chain employs TRBV10-3 and TRBJ1-2, with D perhaps matching TRBD1 (6 bases). V lost 3 bases to trimming and J lost 7 bases, with 24 bases between them. This CDR3 is 17 amino acids long. The germline V gene has CDR1 ENHRY and CDR2 SYGVKD. The CDR3 nucleotides read TGTGCCATCAGTGATATGCGGACAGTAATATGGAAGGGTGGCTACACCTTC. This sequence encodes CAISDMRTVIWKGGYTF.

A few counts support this clone. The chain combines TRBV18 with TRBJ1-2, with 12 bases matching TRBD1. The J segment lost 6 bases and the V segment lost 5 bases, leaving 10 bases of the junction unmatched. This CDR3 has 16 amino acids. Germline loops: CDR1 KGHSH, CDR2 LQKENI. Here the CDR3 reads CASSGEPGQGANGYTF. In nucleotides, the CDR3 is TGTGCCAGCTCAGGGGAACCGGGACAGGGGGCGAATGGCTACACCTTC.

The V and J genes are TRBV7-8 and TRBJ2-1; perhaps TRBD2 as D (7 bases). V gave up 11 bases and J gave up 9 bases, with 20 bases separating them. This CDR3 is built from 13 residues. The germline V gene has CDR1 SGHVS and CDR2 FQNEAQ. In DNA, the CDR3 is TGTGCCTCCGACGGGGGGCCCCCCCTTGAGCAGTTCTTC. Translating gives CASDGGPPLEQFF.

The rearrangement links TRBV6-5 to TRBJ1-5, with 7 nucleotides matching TRBD1. Per the germline V gene, CDR1 is MNHEY and CDR2 is SVGAGI. After removal of 10 bases from V and 4 bases from J, the junction contained 7 bases not matched to a gene. This CDR3 spans 13 amino acids. CDR3 loop: CATGTEQNQPQHF. Here the CDR3 DNA reads TGTGCCACCGGGACAGAGCAAAATCAGCCCCAGCATTTT.

The rearrangement joins TRBV19 to TRBJ1-3; no clear D. The CDR3 has 13 amino acids. V was clipped by 7 bases and J by 8 bases, with 15 bases between them. Per germline, CDR1 LNHDA and CDR2 SQIVND (reference sequence). CDR3 sequence: CASKRRSQDTIYF. The CDR3 DNA reads as TGTGCCAGTAAGCGACGGTCCCAAGACACCATATATTTT. Full variable domain (rest looked up from reference TRBV19 and TRBJ1-3): DGGITQSPKYLFRKEGQNVTLSCEQNLNHDAMYWYRQDPGQGLRLIYYSQIVNDFQKGDIAEGYSVSREKKESFPLTVTSAQKNPTAFYLCASKRRSQDTIYFGEGSWLTVV.

This rearrangement joins TRBV2 to TRBJ1-5; perhaps TRBD1 as D (6 bases). This CDR3 spans 14 amino acids. Between the trimmed V and J ends, which lost 6 bases and 4 bases, there was a span of 13 bases. Germline CDR1 reads SNHLY; CDR2 reads FYNNEI. CDR3 sequence (DNA): TGTGCCAGCAGAAAGGGGGACATTAATCAGCCCCAGCATTTT. This gives the protein CASRKGDINQPQHF.

The rearrangement links TRBV5-1 to TRBJ2-7; TRBD1 aligns across 11 bases. With V trimmed by 0 bases and J by 5 bases, 7 bases remained unmatched. This CDR3 comprises 16 residues. In germline, CDR1 is SGHRS, CDR2 YFSETQ. The CDR3 DNA reads as TGCGCCAGCAGCTTGGCTGGGACAGGGGGGAGAGACGAGCAGTACTTC. Translating gives CASSLAGTGGRDEQYF.

CDR3: CASSQPQGSSGNTIYF. The DNA of the CDR3 is TGTGCCAGCAGCCAACCGCAGGGGAGCTCTGGAAACACCATATATTTT. The chain couples TRBV28 to TRBJ1-3; a possible D gene is TRBD1 (6 bases). The CDR3 loop spans 16 amino acids. CDR1 MDHEN and CDR2 SYDVKM come from the germline V gene. V was clipped by 6 bases and J by 0 bases, with 15 bases between them.

This rearrangement joins TRBV3-1 (or the pseudogene TRBV3-2) to TRBJ2-5; D is uncertain. Germline lookup yields CDR1 LGHDT and CDR2 YNNKEL (reference sequence). The V and J ends lost 0 bases and 2 bases respectively, with 1 base between them. The CDR3 sequence is 12 residues long. Here the CDR3 reads CASSQDQETQYF. The CDR3 DNA reads as TGTGCCAGCAGCCAAGATCAAGAGACCCAGTACTTC.

The V call is TRBV30, the J call TRBJ2-1, with 10 bases aligning to TRBD1. Per the germline V gene, CDR1 is GTSNPN and CDR2 is SVGIG (reference sequence). The CDR3 extends over 15 amino acids. Trimming cost V 3 bases and J 6 bases; bases outside gene matches: 8. Here the CDR3 DNA reads TGTGCCTGGAGCATGGGACAGGGGATGTCCAATGAGCAGTTCTTC. Translation gives CAWSMGQGMSNEQFF.

This clone occurred a few times. V usage is TRBV7-9 and J usage is TRBJ1-1; the D gene is possibly TRBD1 (5 bases). Trimming pared 5 bases from V and 4 bases from J, leaving 14 bases between. The CDR3 sequence is 14 residues long. Germline V lookup: CDR1 SEHNR, CDR2 FQNEAQ (reference sequence). DNA for the CDR3: TGTGCCAGCAGCGCATCGGGACTCAGCACTGAAGCTTTCTTT. Translation: CASSASGLSTEAFF.

The gene calls are TRBV5-1 and TRBJ1-3; 8 positions agree with TRBD1. The trim removed 0 bases at V and 3 bases at J, leaving 2 bases unmatched. The CDR3 runs to 15 residues. CDR1 is SGHRS, CDR2 YFSETQ, per germline. The DNA for the CDR3 is TGCGCCAGCAGCTTGGACAGGGGGTTTGGAAACACCATATATTTT. Translation: CASSLDRGFGNTIYF.

In this sample, this clone turned up a few times. The rearrangement links TRBV10-3 to TRBJ1-3, with 7 bases aligning to TRBD1. The CDR3 has 14 amino acids. The germline gives CDR1 ENHRY, CDR2 SYGVKD. V lost 11 bases, J lost 0 bases, and 7 bases stayed unmatched. This CDR3 is CAAWDRRSGNTIYF. The CDR3 DNA follows: TGTGCCGCCTGGGACAGACGCTCTGGAAACACCATATATTTT.

The table lists this clone with a count of one. Different DNA sequences within this sample yield the same CDR3. The rearrangement joins TRBV3-1 (or the pseudogene TRBV3-2) to TRBJ1-1; D not certain. Germline V gene lookup returns CDR1 LGHDT and CDR2 YNNKEL (reference sequence). With 4 bases removed from V and 10 bases from J, the gap between germline ends came to 10 bases. The CDR3 has 11 residues. The CDR3 loop is CASSPGRGAFF. CDR3 bases: TGTGCCAGCAGCCCAGGTCGTGGAGCTTTCTTT.

This clone appeared a single time. One end of the junction is discordant with germline, which a read error may explain. This CDR3 reads CASSLPSGSFF. The CDR3 DNA reads as TGTGCCAGCAGTCTTCCTAGCGGGAGTTTTTTC. J is TRBJ2-7 and V is TRBV11-2, with TRBD2 matching 10 bases. This CDR3 region has 11 residues. Germline V gives CDR1 SGHAT, CDR2 FQNNGV.

This clone was counted a few times. V gene TRBV6-2 or TRBV6-3 combines with J gene TRBJ2-7; 7 bases map to TRBD1. Trimming took 3 bases from V and 3 from J; bases not matched to a gene: 11. The CDR3 loop spans 16 amino acids. CDR1 MNHEY and CDR2 SVGEGT come from the germline V gene. CDR3 amino acids: CASSYPSYRGYYEQYF. Written as DNA, the CDR3 is TGTGCCAGCAGTTATCCGTCCTACAGGGGATACTACGAGCAGTACTTC.

This chain links TRBV11-3 with TRBJ2-7; 7 bases align to TRBD2. Trimming at V came to 2 bases and at J to 0 bases, leaving 4 bases not matched to a gene. The CDR3 spans 15 residues. The V gene's germline CDR1 is SGHNT and CDR2 YENEEA. The DNA of the CDR3 is TGTGCCAGCAGCTTATCGGGGGGACCCTCCTACGAGCAGTACTTC. Protein product: CASSLSGGPSYEQYF.

V gene TRBV2 combines with J gene TRBJ2-3; weak D call: TRBD2 (6 bases). The V end was cut by 3 bases, the J end by 1 base, with 11 bases between. CDR3 length equals 15 residues. Germline loops: CDR1 SNHLY, CDR2 FYNNEI. CDR3 protein: CASSDWRGGTDTQYF. The CDR3 DNA reads as TGTGCCAGCAGTGATTGGAGGGGAGGCACAGATACGCAGTATTTT.

J is TRBJ1-6 and V is TRBV15; the D is unclear. Between the trimmed V and J ends, which lost 0 bases and 6 bases, there was a span of 9 bases. Germline CDR1 LNHNV, CDR2 YYDKDF (reference sequence). CDR3 length: 15 residues. CDR3 bases: TGTGCCACCAGCAGAGATGGACGGATTAATTCACCCCTCCACTTT. Residues: CATSRDGRINSPLHF.

The V and J genes are TRBV28 and TRBJ1-1; D possibly corresponds to TRBD1 (5 bases). Trimming took off 6 bases at V and 4 bases at J, with 21 bases between the two ends. This CDR3 contains 16 residues. Germline V lookup: CDR1 MDHEN, CDR2 SYDVKM. The CDR3 loop reads CASSRRLGVGGTEAFF. DNA of the CDR3: TGTGCCAGCAGCCGTAGGCTGGGGGTCGGGGGCACTGAAGCTTTCTTT. The full variable domain, with the rest looked up from reference TRBV28 and TRBJ1-1, is DVKVTQSSRYLVKRTGEKVFLECVQDMDHENMFWYRQDPGLGLRLIYFSYDVKMKEKGDIPEGYSVSREKKERFSLILESASTNQTSMYLCASSRRLGVGGTEAFFGQGTRLTVV.